This note documents a single T cell receptor beta chain sequence. Using immunoSEQ multiplex PCR, the repertoire was profiled, and TCRdb retains in-frame clones only, with some absent. The repertoire holds some 240,000 clones, with 86% as singletons. This sample is drawn from a study of blood T cell repertoires in COVID-19. Across the study: PBMCs, B-cell-depleted T cells, or T cells provided the cDNA or gDNA that made up the material.

All enrollees were roughly 18 to 90 years old and from approximately 25 US areas. This TCR derives from a middle-aged woman with acute COVID-19. Source material: PBMCs or T cells enriched from blood (not recorded which).

CDR3 DNA sequence: TGTGCCAGCAGCTTGGTGACTAGCGTAGAGCAGTACTTC. It codes for CASSLVTSVEQYF. The rearrangement uses TRBV5-6 and TRBJ2-7; 8 bases line up with TRBD2. This CDR3 spans 13 amino acids. Per germline, CDR1 SGHDT and CDR2 YYEEEE. The V gene end was trimmed by 0 bases and the J gene end by 7 bases; junction bases not matched to a gene: 3.